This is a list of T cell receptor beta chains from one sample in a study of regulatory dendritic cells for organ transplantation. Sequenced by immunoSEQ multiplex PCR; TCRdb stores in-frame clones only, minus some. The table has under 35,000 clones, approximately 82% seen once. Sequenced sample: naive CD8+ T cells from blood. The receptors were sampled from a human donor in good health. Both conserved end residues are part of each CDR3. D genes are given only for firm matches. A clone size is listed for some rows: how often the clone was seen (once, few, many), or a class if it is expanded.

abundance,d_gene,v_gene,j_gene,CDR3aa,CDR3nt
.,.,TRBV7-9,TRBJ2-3,CASSLLRTDTQYF,TGTGCCAGCAGCTTATTGAGGACAGATACGCAGTATTTT
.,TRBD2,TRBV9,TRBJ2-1,CASSESGGAFNEQFF,TGTGCCAGCAGCGAGAGCGGGGGGGCCTTTAATGAGCAGTTCTTC
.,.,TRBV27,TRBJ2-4,CASSLSTQTQNIQYF,TGTGCCAGCAGTTTATCTACACAGACCCAAAACATTCAGTACTTC
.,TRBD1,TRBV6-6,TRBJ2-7,CASNSDRGPYEQYF,TGTGCCAGCAACTCGGACAGGGGGCCATACGAGCAGTACTTC
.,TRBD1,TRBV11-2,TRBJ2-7,CASTRTGLGYEQYF,TGTGCCAGCACCAGGACAGGGTTAGGCTACGAGCAGTACTTC
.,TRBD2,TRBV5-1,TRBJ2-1,CASSMSGGGNEQFF,TGCGCCAGCAGCATGAGCGGGGGGGGTAATGAGCAGTTCTTC
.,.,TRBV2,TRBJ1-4,CASSEAGGAYVEKLFF,TGTGCCAGCAGTGAAGCGGGAGGGGCATATGTTGAAAAACTGTTTTTT
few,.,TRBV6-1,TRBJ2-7,CASSEYVRESSYEQYF,TGTGCCAGCAGTGAATACGTACGGGAGAGCTCCTACGAGCAGTACTTC
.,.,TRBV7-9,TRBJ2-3,CASSLVLGNTDTQYF,TGTGCCAGCAGCTTAGTATTGGGCAACACAGATACGCAGTATTTT
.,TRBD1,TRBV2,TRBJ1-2,CASKKPGQGASIDYGYTF,TGTGCCAGCAAAAAACCGGGACAGGGGGCCAGTATCGACTATGGCTACACCTTC
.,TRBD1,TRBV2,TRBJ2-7,CASSGPGQGNEQYF,TGTGCCAGCAGTGGGCCGGGACAGGGGAACGAGCAGTACTTC
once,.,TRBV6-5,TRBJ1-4,CASSYAERGSEKLFF,TGTGCCAGCAGTTACGCCGAGCGAGGGAGTGAAAAACTGTTTTTT
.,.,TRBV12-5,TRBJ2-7,CASGLVRGFEQYF,TGTGCTAGTGGTTTGGTAAGAGGGTTCGAGCAGTACTTC
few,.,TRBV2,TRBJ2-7,CASIREREQYF,TGTGCCAGCATTCGGGAGAGGGAGCAGTACTTC
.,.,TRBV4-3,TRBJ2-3,CASSLEGGFTDTQYF,TGCGCCAGCAGCCTCGAGGGCGGGTTCACAGATACGCAGTATTTT
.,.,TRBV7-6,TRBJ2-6,CASSLGSSGANVLTF,TGTGCCAGCAGCTTAGGGAGCTCTGGGGCCAACGTCCTGACTTTC
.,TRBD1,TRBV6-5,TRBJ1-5,CASSYGQGVDQPQHF,TGTGCCAGCAGTTACGGGCAGGGGGTCGATCAGCCCCAGCATTTT
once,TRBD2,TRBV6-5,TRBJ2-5,CASMTSGEETQYF,TGTGCCAGCATGACTAGCGGGGAAGAGACCCAGTACTTC
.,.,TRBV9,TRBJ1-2,CASSVYGGANGYTF,TGTGCCAGCAGCGTATACGGGGGGGCGAATGGCTACACCTTC
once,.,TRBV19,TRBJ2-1,CASSIVRGGAYNEQFF,TGTGCCAGTAGTATAGTGAGGGGGGGAGCCTACAATGAGCAGTTCTTC
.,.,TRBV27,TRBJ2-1,CASSLGTVLNEQFF,TGTGCCAGCAGTTTAGGTACGGTGTTGAATGAGCAGTTCTTC
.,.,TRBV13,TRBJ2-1,CASSSSGLGDNEQFF,TGTGCCAGCAGCTCAAGCGGGCTTGGAGACAATGAGCAGTTCTTC
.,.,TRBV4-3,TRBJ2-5,CASSPGGQYQETQYF,TGCGCCAGCAGCCCCGGGGGTCAGTACCAAGAGACCCAGTACTTC
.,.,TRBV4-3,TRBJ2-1,CASSSGQYPYNEQFF,TGCGCCAGCAGCTCAGGACAATACCCCTACAATGAGCAGTTCTTC
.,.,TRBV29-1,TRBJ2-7,CSALSGSSYEQYF,TGCAGCGCCCTTAGCGGCAGCTCCTACGAGCAGTACTTC
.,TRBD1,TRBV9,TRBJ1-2,CASSLTWEGQGLNYGYTF,TGTGCCAGCAGCCTAACCTGGGAGGGACAGGGACTTAACTATGGCTACACCTTC
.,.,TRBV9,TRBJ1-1,CASSVGSTNTEAFF,TGTGCCAGCAGCGTAGGGTCCACAAACACTGAAGCTTTCTTT
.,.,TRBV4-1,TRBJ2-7,CASSQVQARREQYF,TGCGCCAGCAGCCAAGTACAGGCCCGGCGCGAGCAGTACTTC
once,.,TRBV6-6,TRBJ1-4,CASSYSRGLDIELFF,TGTGCCAGCAGTTACTCGAGAGGGCTAGATATTGAACTGTTTTTT
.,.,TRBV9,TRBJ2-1,CASSVALLSYNEQFF,TGTGCCAGCAGCGTAGCCCTACTTTCCTACAATGAGCAGTTCTTC
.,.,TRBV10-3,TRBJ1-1,CAAAGVMDTEAFF,TGTGCCGCTGCAGGGGTGATGGACACTGAAGCTTTCTTT
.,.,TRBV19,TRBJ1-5,CASSTFPGDSNQPQHF,TGTGCCAGTAGTACCTTTCCAGGGGATAGCAATCAGCCCCAGCATTTT
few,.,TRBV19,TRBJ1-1,CASQKSGSTAFF,TGTGCCAGTCAAAAATCAGGGTCGACGGCTTTCTTT
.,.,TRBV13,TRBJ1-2,CASSPNRDSPGYTF,TGTGCCAGCAGCCCTAACCGAGACAGTCCCGGCTACACCTTC
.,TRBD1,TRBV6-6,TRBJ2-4,CASSGQGANIQYF,TGTGCCAGCAGTGGACAGGGGGCTAACATTCAGTACTTC
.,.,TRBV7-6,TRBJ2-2,CASNLGGGELFF,TGTGCCAGCAACCTAGGGGGCGGGGAGCTGTTTTTT
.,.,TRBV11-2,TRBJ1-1,CASSQDSGMNTEAFF,TGTGCCAGCAGCCAGGACAGCGGGATGAACACTGAAGCTTTCTTT
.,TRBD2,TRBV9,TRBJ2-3,CASSLFSGGSTDTQYF,TGTGCCAGCAGCCTATTTAGCGGGGGCAGCACAGATACGCAGTATTTT
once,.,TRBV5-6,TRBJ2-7,CASSTRIQGSYEQYF,TGTGCCAGCAGCACCCGCATCCAGGGTTCCTACGAGCAGTACTTC
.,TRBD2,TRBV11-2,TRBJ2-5,CASSLVPGEGETQYF,TGTGCCAGCAGCTTAGTACCGGGGGAGGGAGAGACCCAGTACTTC
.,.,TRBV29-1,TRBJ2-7,CSVEEWRELAYEQYF,TGCAGCGTTGAGGAGTGGAGGGAACTCGCCTACGAGCAGTACTTC
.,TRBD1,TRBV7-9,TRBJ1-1,CASSKGQGVGEAFF,TGTGCCAGCAGCAAGGGACAGGGAGTTGGTGAAGCTTTCTTT
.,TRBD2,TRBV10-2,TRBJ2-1,CASSESAGEYNEQFF,TGCGCCAGCAGTGAGTCGGCGGGAGAGTACAATGAGCAGTTCTTC
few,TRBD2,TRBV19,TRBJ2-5,CASKPGTSGGRETQYF,TGTGCCAGTAAACCCGGGACTAGCGGGGGCCGGGAGACCCAGTACTTC
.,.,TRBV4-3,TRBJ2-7,CASSQGGNHYEQYF,TGCGCCAGCAGCCAAGGAGGGAACCACTACGAGCAGTACTTC